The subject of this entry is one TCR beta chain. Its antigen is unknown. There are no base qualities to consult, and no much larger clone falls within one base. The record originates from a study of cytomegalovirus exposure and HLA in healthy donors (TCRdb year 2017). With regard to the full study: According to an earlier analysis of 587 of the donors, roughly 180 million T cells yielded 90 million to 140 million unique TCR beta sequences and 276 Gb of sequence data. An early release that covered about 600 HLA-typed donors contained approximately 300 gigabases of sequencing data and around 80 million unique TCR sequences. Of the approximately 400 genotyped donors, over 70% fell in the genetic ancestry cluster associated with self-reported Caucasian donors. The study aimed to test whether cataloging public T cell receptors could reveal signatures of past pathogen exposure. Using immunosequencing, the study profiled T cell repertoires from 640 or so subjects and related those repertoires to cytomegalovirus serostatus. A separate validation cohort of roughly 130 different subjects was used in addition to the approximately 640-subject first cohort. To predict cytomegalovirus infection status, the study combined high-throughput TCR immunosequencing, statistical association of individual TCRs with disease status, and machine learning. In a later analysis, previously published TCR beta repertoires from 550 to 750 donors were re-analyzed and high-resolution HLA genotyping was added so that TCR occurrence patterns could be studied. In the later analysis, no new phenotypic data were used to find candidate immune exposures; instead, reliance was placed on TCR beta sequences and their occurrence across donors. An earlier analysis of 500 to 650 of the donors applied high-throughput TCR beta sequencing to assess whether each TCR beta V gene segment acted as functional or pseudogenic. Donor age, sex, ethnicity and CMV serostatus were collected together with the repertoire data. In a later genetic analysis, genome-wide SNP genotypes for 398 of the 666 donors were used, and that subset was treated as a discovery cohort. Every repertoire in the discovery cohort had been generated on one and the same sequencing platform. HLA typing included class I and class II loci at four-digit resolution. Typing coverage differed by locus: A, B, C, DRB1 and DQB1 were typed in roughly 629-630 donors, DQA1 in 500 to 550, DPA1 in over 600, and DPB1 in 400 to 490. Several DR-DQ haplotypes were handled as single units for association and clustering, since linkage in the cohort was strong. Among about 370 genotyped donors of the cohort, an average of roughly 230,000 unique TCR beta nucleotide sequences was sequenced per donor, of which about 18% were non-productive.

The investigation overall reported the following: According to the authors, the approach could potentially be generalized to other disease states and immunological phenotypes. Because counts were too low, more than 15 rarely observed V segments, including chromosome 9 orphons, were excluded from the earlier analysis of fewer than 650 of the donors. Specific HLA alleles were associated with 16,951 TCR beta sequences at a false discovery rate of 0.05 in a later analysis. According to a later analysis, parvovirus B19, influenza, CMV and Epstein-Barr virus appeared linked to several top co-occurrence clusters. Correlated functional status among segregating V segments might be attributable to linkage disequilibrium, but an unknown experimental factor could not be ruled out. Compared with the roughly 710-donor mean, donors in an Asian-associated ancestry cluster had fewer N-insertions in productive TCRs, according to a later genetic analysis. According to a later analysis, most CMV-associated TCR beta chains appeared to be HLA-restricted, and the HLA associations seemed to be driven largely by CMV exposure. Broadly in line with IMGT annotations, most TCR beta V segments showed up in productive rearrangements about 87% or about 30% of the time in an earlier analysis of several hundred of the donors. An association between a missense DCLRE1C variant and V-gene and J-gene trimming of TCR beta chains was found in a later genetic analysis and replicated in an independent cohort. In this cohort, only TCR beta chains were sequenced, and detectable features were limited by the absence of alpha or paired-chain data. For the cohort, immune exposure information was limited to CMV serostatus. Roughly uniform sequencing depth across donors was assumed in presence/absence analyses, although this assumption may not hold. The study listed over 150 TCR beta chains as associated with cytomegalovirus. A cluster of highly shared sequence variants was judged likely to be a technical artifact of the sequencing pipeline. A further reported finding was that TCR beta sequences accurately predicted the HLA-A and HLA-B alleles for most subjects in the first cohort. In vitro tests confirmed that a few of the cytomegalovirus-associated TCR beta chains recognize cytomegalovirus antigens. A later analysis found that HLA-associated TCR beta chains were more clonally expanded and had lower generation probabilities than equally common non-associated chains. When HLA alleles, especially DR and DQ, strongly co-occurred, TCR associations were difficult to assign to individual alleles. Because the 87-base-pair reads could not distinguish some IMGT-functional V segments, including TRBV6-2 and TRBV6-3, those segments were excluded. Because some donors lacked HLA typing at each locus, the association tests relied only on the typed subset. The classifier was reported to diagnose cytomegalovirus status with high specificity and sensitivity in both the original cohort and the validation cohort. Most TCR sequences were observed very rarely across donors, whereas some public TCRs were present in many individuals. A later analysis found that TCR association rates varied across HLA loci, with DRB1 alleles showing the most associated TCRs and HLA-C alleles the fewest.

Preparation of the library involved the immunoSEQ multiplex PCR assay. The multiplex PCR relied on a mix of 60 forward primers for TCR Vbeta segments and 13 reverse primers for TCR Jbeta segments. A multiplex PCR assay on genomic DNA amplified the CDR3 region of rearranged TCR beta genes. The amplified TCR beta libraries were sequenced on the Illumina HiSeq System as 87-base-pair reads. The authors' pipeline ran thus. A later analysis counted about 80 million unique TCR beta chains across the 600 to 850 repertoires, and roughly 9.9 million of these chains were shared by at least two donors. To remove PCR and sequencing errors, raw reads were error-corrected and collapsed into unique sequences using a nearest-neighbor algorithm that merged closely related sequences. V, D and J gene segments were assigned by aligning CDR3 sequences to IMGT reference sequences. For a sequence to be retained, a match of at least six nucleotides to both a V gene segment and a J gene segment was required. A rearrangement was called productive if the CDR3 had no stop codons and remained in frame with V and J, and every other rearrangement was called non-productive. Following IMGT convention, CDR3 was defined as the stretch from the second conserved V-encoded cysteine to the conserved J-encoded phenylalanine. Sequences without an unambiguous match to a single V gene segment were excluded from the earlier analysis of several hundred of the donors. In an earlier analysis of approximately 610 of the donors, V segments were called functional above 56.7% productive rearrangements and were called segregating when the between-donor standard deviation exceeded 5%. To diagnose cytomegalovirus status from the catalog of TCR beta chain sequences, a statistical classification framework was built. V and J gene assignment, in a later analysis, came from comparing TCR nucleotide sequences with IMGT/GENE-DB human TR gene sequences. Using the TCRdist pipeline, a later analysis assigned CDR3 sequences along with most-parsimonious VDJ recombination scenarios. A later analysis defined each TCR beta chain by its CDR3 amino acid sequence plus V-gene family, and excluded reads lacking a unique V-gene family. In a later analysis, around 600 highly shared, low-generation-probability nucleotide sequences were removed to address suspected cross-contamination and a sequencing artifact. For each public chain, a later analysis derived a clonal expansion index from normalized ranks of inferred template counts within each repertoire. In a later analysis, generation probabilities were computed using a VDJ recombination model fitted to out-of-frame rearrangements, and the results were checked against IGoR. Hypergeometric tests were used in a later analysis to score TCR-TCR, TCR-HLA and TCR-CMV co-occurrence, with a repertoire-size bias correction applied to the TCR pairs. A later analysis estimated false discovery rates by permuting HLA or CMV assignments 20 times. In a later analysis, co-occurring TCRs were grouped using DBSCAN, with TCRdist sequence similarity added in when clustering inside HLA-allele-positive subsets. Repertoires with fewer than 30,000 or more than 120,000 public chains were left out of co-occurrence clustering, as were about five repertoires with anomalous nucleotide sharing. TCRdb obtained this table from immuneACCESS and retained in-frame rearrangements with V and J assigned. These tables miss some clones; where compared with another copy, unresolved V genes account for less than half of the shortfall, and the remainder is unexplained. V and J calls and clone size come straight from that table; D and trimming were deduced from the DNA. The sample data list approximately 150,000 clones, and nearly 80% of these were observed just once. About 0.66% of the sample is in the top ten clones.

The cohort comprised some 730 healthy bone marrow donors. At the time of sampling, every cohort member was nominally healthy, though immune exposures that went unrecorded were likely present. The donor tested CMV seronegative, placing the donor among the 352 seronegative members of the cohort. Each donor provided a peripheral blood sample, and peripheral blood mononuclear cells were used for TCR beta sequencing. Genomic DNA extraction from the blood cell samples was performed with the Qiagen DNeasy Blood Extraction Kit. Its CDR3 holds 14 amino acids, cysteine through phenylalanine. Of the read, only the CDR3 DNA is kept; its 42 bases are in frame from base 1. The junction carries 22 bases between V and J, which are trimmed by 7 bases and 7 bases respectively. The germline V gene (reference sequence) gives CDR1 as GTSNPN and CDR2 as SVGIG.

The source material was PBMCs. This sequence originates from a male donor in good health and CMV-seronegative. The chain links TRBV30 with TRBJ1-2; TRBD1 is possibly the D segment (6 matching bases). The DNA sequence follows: TGTGCCTCGGGGGGTCAGACAGGCGGTTTTGGCTACACCTTC. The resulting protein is CASGGQTGGFGYTF.